This note documents a single T cell receptor (beta chain) sequence. The CDR3 sequence is 17 residues long. Germline loops: CDR1 SGHNT, CDR2 YENEEA. Between the trimmed V and J ends, which lost 1 base and 3 bases, there was a span of 17 bases. This record belongs to a study of blood T cell repertoires in COVID-19. Across the study: In each case, the material was cDNA or gDNA derived from T cells, B-cell-depleted T cells, or PBMCs.

TCRdb's table, derived via immunoSEQ multiplex PCR, lists solely in-frame clones and lacks some. The profile shows approximately 94,000 clones, 80% to 95% of them singletons. The chain combines TRBV11-3 with TRBJ2-3; a possible D gene is TRBD2 (5 bases). The origin of this receptor is a woman in her 50s in a cohort sampled during active COVID-19. The sample was peripheral blood. For the CDR3, the DNA is TGTGCCAGCAGCTTAGGCATCGGGGTGATTGGTACAGATACGCAGTATTTT. As protein: CASSLGIGVIGTDTQYF.